Following are 17 T cell receptor beta chains from one sample sequenced in a study of metastatic and nonmetastatic thyroid tumors. Patients were all untreated before their thyroid surgery. Via MiXCR, TCRdb re-called the PCR reads. The sample records some 60,000 clones, 25% to 30% being singletons. Material: blood. Source of these receptors: a female donor with papillary thyroid cancer or a benign thyroid nodule (not recorded which). Some clones in this sample may be carry-over from other donors' samples.

Comment on this clone: Germline and junction disagree at one end, which may indicate a read error. The chain joins TRBV20-1 to TRBJ2-5, with D maybe TRBD2 (5 bases). Germline lookup yields CDR1 DFQATT and CDR2 SNEGSKA (reference sequence). CDR3 length: 15 amino acids. The CDR3 coding sequence is TGCAGTGCTAGAGATTTTAGAGCGGCCCAAGAGATCCAGTACTTC. Residues: CSARDFRAAQEIQYF.

The chain is built from TRBV5-8 and TRBJ1-2; 10 bases line up with TRBD1. CDR3 length equals 14 residues. CDR1 and CDR2 from the germline V gene are SGHTS and YDEGEE. The ends lost 4 bases at V and 8 bases at J; junction bases unmatched: 8. CDR3 loop: CASSQGQGSSGYTF. DNA of the CDR3: TGTGCCAGCAGCCAGGGACAGGGGAGTAGCGGCTACACCTTC.

DNA of the CDR3: TGTGCCACCTACTCAGGGGGCTACGAGCAGTACTTC. Residues: CATYSGGYEQYF. The rearrangement links TRBV6-1 to TRBJ2-7; 7 bases map to TRBD1. Per the germline V gene, CDR1 is MNHNS and CDR2 is SASEGT. The J segment lost 3 bases and the V segment lost 10 bases, leaving 6 bases of the junction unmatched. The CDR3 contains 12 residues.

The rearrangement links TRBV2 to TRBJ2-7; 11 nucleotides align to TRBD1. In germline, CDR1 is SNHLY, CDR2 FYNNEI. The CDR3 length is 14 residues. V shed 7 bases, J shed 7 bases, and the junction held 9 bases outside the gene matches. The CDR3 nucleotides are TGTGCCAGCATCCCCGGACAGGGGGCTCTTGAGCAGTACTTC. Translated: CASIPGQGALEQYF.

This clone has more than one count but fewer than ten. CDR3 in amino acids: CASMRGVSNTGELFF. The CDR3 region has the DNA TGTGCCAGCATGAGGGGGGTTTCGAACACCGGGGAGCTGTTTTTT. The chain couples TRBV28 to TRBJ2-2; D might be TRBD1 or TRBD2, each matching 6 bases. CDR3 length: 15 amino acids. Germline V lookup: CDR1 MDHEN, CDR2 SYDVKM. Trimming cost V 7 bases and J 0 bases, with 12 bases left between them. The whole variable domain, remainder taken from reference TRBV28 and TRBJ2-2, is DVKVTQSSRYLVKRTGEKVFLECVQDMDHENMFWYRQDPGLGLRLIYFSYDVKMKEKGDIPEGYSVSREKKERFSLILESASTNQTSMYLCASMRGVSNTGELFFGEGSRLTVL.

This clone was picked up a small number of times. The CDR3 sequence: CASSSRGTSGAKEQYF. CDR3 coding DNA: TGTGCCAGCAGTTCCCGGGGGACTAGCGGGGCGAAGGAGCAGTACTTC. The chain couples TRBV6-2 or TRBV6-3 to TRBJ2-7, with 13 bases aligning to TRBD2. The CDR3 consists of 16 residues. The V gene end was trimmed by 4 bases and the J gene end by 7 bases; junction bases not matched to a gene: 10. CDR1 is MNHEY and CDR2 is SVGEGT in the germline V gene.

This clone was seen repeatedly, ten times or more. V usage is TRBV2 and J usage is TRBJ2-7, with D unresolved. Germline V gene lookup returns CDR1 SNHLY and CDR2 FYNNEI. Trimming took off 0 bases at V and 3 bases at J, with 12 bases between the two ends. This CDR3 contains 15 residues. The CDR3 reads CASSEAVGQVYEQYF. Written as DNA, the CDR3 is TGTGCCAGCAGTGAAGCGGTAGGGCAGGTCTACGAGCAGTACTTC. Combining the CDR3 with reference TRBV2 and TRBJ2-7 gives the whole variable domain EPEVTQTPSHQVTQMGQEVILRCVPISNHLYFYWYRQILGQKVEFLVSFYNNEISEKSEIFDDQFSVERPDGSNFTLKIRSTKLEDSAMYFCASSEAVGQVYEQYFGPGTRLTVT.

The chain employs TRBV28 and TRBJ1-6; D is possibly TRBD1 (5 bases). CDR1 is MDHEN, CDR2 SYDVKM, per germline. This CDR3 has 15 amino acids. The V gene lost 3 bases and the J gene lost 2 bases, with 8 bases spanning the gap. CDR3 nucleotides: TGTGCCAGCAGTTTCGGAGGGGCCTATAATTCACCCCTCCACTTT. Its translation is CASSFGGAYNSPLHF.

In DNA form, the CDR3 reads TGTGCCAGTAGTATTGGGCAGGGAGAGAACACCGGGGAGCTGTTTTTT. It specifies CASSIGQGENTGELFF. The chain combines TRBV19 with TRBJ2-2; possibly TRBD1 or TRBD2 for D (5 bases each). This CDR3 region has 16 residues. CDR1 is LNHDA, CDR2 SQIVND, per germline (reference sequence). Trimming removed 3 bases at V and 1 base at J, with 12 bases between.

The sample holds a few counts of this clone. The chain recombines TRBV25-1 with TRBJ2-2; 7 nucleotides match TRBD1. Germline V gene lookup returns CDR1 MGHDK and CDR2 SYGVNS. The CDR3 covers 15 residues. V shed 5 bases, J shed 4 bases, and the junction held 7 bases outside the gene matches. The CDR3: CASSRTGTVTGELFF. The DNA for the CDR3 is TGTGCCAGCAGTCGAACCGGGACAGTCACCGGGGAGCTGTTTTTT.

The chain combines TRBV30 with TRBJ2-2; D unresolved. The CDR3 runs 15 residues. Trimming pared 4 bases from V and 6 bases from J, leaving 18 bases between. Germline V gives CDR1 GTSNPN, CDR2 SVGIG (reference sequence). In nucleotides, the CDR3 is TGTGCCTGGAAGCTAAAGCAGCTACGGGCCGGGGAGCTGTTTTTT. Translation: CAWKLKQLRAGELFF.

The chain combines TRBV30 with TRBJ1-6, with D possibly TRBD1 on 5 matching bases. Germline loops: CDR1 GTSNPN, CDR2 SVGIG (reference sequence). Trimming left V 2 bases short and J 9 bases short, with 14 bases between. The CDR3 length is 14 residues. For the CDR3, the DNA is TGTGCCTGGAGTATGGAGGGGAGGGGTTCACCCCTCCACTTT. It yields the protein CAWSMEGRGSPLHF. The whole variable domain, remainder taken from reference TRBV30 and TRBJ1-6, is SQTIHQWPATLVQPVGSPLSLECTVEGTSNPNLYWYRQAAGRGLQLLFYSVGIGQISSEVPQNLSASRPQDRQFILSSKKLLLSDSGFYLCAWSMEGRGSPLHFGNGTRLTVT.

The chain is built from TRBV5-1 and TRBJ1-6; 7 bases fit TRBD1. CDR3 length equals 14 residues. Germline assignment: CDR1 SGHRS and CDR2 YFSETQ. Unmatched junction bases numbered 7, after V lost 6 bases and J lost 7 bases. CDR3 amino acids: CASKGTASNSPLHF. The CDR3 DNA is TGCGCCAGCAAGGGGACAGCTTCCAATTCACCCCTCCACTTT.

Concerning this clone itself: A read error may be the cause here, since a much bigger clone is one base away. The sample holds other DNA sequences that translate to the same CDR3. The chain is built from TRBV4-2 and TRBJ2-3; 12 bases line up with TRBD2. This CDR3 comprises 17 residues. Germline V gives CDR1 LGHNA, CDR2 YNFKEQ. Losses at the gene ends were 5 bases for V and 2 bases for J; bases not matched to a gene: 8. CDR3 loop: CASSGTSGRTFTDTQYF. DNA for the CDR3: TGTGCCAGCAGCGGTACTAGCGGGAGGACCTTCACAGATACGCAGTATTTT.

This chain links TRBV19 with TRBJ2-6, with 9 bases aligning to TRBD1. V was clipped by 6 bases and J by 4 bases; unmatched bases: 10. There are 17 residues in the CDR3. Germline values: CDR1 LNHDA, CDR2 SQIVND (reference sequence). The CDR3 spells CASSQGTGRAGANVLTF. The CDR3 nucleotides read TGTGCCAGTAGCCAAGGGACAGGGAGGGCCGGGGCCAACGTCCTGACTTTC.

This clone was counted only a few times. J is TRBJ1-2 and V is TRBV12-3 or TRBV12-4; D remains ambiguous. V shed 9 bases and J shed 4 bases, with 12 bases lying between them. CDR3 size: 12 residues. The CDR3 spells CASTSSSYGYTF. The CDR3 DNA follows: TGTGCCAGTACGTCGTCCTCCTATGGCTACACCTTC.

The CDR3 protein is CASSLGFSGANVLTF. The DNA for the CDR3 is TGTGCCAGCAGCTTAGGATTTTCTGGGGCCAACGTCCTGACTTTC. The chain carries TRBV11-3 and TRBJ2-6; D is unclear. V was shortened by 1 base and J by 1 base, with 5 bases between the two germline ends. The CDR3 runs to 15 residues. Germline V gives CDR1 SGHNT, CDR2 YENEEA.